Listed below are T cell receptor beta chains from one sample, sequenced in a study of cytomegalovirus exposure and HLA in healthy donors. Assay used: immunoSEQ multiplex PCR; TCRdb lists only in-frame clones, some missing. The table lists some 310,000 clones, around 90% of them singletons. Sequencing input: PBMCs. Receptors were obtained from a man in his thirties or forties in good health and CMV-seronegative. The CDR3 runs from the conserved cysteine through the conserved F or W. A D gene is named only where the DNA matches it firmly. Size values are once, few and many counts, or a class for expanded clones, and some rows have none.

CDR3: CASSITGTSGGTQYF; DNA: TGTGCCAGCAGCATCACCGGGACTAGCGGGGGGACGCAGTATTTT; D: TRBD2; V: TRBV7-9; size: NA; J: TRBJ2-3; length: 15
CDR3: CASIGGTLHF; DNA: TGTGCCAGTATAGGAGGAACCCTCCACTTT; D: NA; V: TRBV19; size: NA; J: TRBJ1-6; length: 10
CDR3: CATGWVNSGNTIYF; DNA: TGTGCCACGGGGTGGGTGAACTCTGGAAACACCATATATTTT; D: NA; V: TRBV7-9; size: NA; J: TRBJ1-3; length: 14
CDR3: CASSLHPQGRGYTF; DNA: TGTGCCAGCAGTTTACACCCCCAGGGGCGAGGCTACACCTTC; D: NA; V: TRBV27; size: NA; J: TRBJ1-2; length: 14
CDR3: CATSRTGNTDTQYF; DNA: TGTGCCACCAGCAGGACAGGGAACACAGATACGCAGTATTTT; D: TRBD1; V: TRBV15; size: NA; J: TRBJ2-3; length: 14
CDR3: CASSPRNRGVSYNEQFF; DNA: TGTGCCAGCAGCCCTCGGAACAGGGGAGTGTCCTACAATGAGCAGTTCTTC; D: TRBD1; V: TRBV5-4; size: NA; J: TRBJ2-1; length: 17
CDR3: CASSLTGTGGSPLHF; DNA: TGTGCCAGCAGTTTAACCGGGACAGGGGGATCACCCCTCCACTTT; D: TRBD1; V: TRBV7-6; size: NA; J: TRBJ1-6; length: 15
CDR3: CASSARTGSNDEQYF; DNA: TGTGCCAGCAGCGCCCGGACAGGGAGCAATGACGAGCAGTACTTC; D: TRBD1; V: TRBV9; size: NA; J: TRBJ2-7; length: 15
CDR3: CASSPPEATGETGELFF; DNA: TGTGCCAGCTCACCCCCGGAGGCTACAGGGGAGACCGGGGAGCTGTTTTTT; D: TRBD1; V: TRBV18; size: once; J: TRBJ2-2; length: 17
CDR3: CASSPGQPGEKLFF; DNA: TGTGCCAGCAGCCCGGGACAGCCCGGAGAAAAACTGTTTTTT; D: TRBD1; V: TRBV11-2; size: NA; J: TRBJ1-4; length: 14
CDR3: CASTKTGGYGYTF; DNA: TGTGCCAGCACCAAGACAGGGGGCTATGGCTACACCTTC; D: TRBD1; V: TRBV7-8; size: NA; J: TRBJ1-2; length: 13